These 30 T cell receptor beta chains were sequenced from one sample in a study of blood T cells in healthy people across ages. The use of a sample-barcoded 5' primer and a J-beta primer mix characterized a second PCR of about 7 to 12 cycles. TCRdb processed the 5' RACE reads anew with MiXCR; each CDR3 protein has one entry. This table holds over 1,200,000 distinct CDR3 sequences, around 59% found once. The sample taken for sequencing was blood. The source of these receptors is a man aged 18 to 29 in good health.

A single count supports this clonotype. Here the CDR3 reads CASRQWSGTGTNNEQFF. CDR3 nucleotide sequence: TGTGCCAGCAGGCAATGGTCTGGGACAGGGACCAACAATGAGCAGTTCTTC. The chain couples TRBV6-2 or TRBV6-3 to TRBJ2-1; 9 nucleotides agree with TRBD1. The V gene's germline CDR1 is MNHEY and CDR2 SVGEGT. The length of the CDR3 is 17 residues. Germline trimming cut 6 bases from V and 5 bases from J; bases unmatched to any gene: 14.

This clonotype was seen a few times. This chain connects TRBV29-1 to TRBJ2-5, with D possibly matching TRBD1 (6 bases). The CDR3 contains 15 residues. Germline V gene sequence: CDR1 SQVTM, CDR2 ANQGSEA. Trimming removed 6 bases from V and 2 bases from J, with 19 bases in between. In DNA, the CDR3 is TGCAGCGTCCGACAAGGGGGACATCAGCAAGAGACCCAGTACTTC. Translation gives CSVRQGGHQQETQYF.

This clonotype has a handful of counts. The rearrangement joins TRBV5-1 to TRBJ2-3, with a weak D call TRBD2 (6 bases). This CDR3 is built from 16 residues. The germline V gene encodes CDR1 SGHRS and CDR2 YFSETQ. The V end lost 0 bases, the J end lost 0 bases, and 11 bases lay between the germline ends. This CDR3 reads CASSLDLAPSTDTQYF. CDR3 bases: TGCGCCAGCAGCTTGGACCTAGCGCCTAGCACAGATACGCAGTATTTT.

The V call is TRBV6-2 or TRBV6-3, the J call TRBJ2-7; D is perhaps TRBD2 (6 bases). V gave up 2 bases and J gave up 3 bases, with 20 bases separating them. The CDR3 runs 17 residues. The germline V gene encodes CDR1 MNHEY and CDR2 SVGEGT. The CDR3 is CASSYPTTSFDFYEQYF. CDR3 in DNA: TGTGCCAGCAGTTACCCGACAACTAGCTTTGACTTCTACGAGCAGTACTTC.

Comments on this clonotype: One end of the junction fails to match germline, which may point to a read error. V is TRBV20-1 and J is TRBJ2-7; D might be TRBD2 (6 bases). The CDR3 length is 14 residues. The germline gives CDR1 DFQATT, CDR2 SNEGSKA (reference sequence). CDR3 residues: CSAARDRDSDEQYF. The CDR3 DNA is TGCAGTGCTGCCCGGGACCGGGACTCCGACGAGCAGTACTTC.

V gene TRBV6-5 combines with J gene TRBJ2-1; D not certain. Between the trimmed V and J ends, which lost 5 bases and 5 bases, there was a span of 10 bases. Germline-derived CDR1 and CDR2 are MNHEY and SVGAGI. The CDR3 has 13 amino acids. CDR3 region: CASSRPAHNEQFF. For the CDR3, the DNA is TGTGCCAGCAGTAGGCCCGCCCACAATGAGCAGTTCTTC.

This sequence joins TRBV2 and TRBJ2-7, with a tentative D call TRBD1 (6 bases). Germline V gives CDR1 SNHLY, CDR2 FYNNEI. Deletions cut 6 bases from V and 4 bases from J, with 13 bases between. CDR3 length: 13 amino acids. The CDR3 here is CASRMGASYEQYF. CDR3 DNA sequence: TGTGCCAGCAGGATGGGGGCTAGTTACGAGCAGTACTTC.

The chain links TRBV28 to TRBJ2-2, with D unresolved. This CDR3 region has 13 residues. V lost 5 bases to trimming and J lost 5 bases, with 9 bases between them. CDR1 and CDR2 (germline): MDHEN, SYDVKM. The DNA for the CDR3 is TGTGCCAGCAGTCCGCATGGAACCGGGGAGCTGTTTTTT. The encoded protein is CASSPHGTGELFF.

The chain is built from TRBV18 and TRBJ2-7; TRBD1 matches at 10 bases. The CDR3 runs 13 residues. V was pared by 6 bases and J by 5 bases, with 4 bases of the junction left unmatched. The germline CDR1 and CDR2 sequences are KGHSH and LQKENI. The CDR3 DNA follows: TGTGCCAGCTCGGGACAGGGGAAGGACGAGCAGTACTTC. This encodes CASSGQGKDEQYF.

This chain uses TRBV7-2 with TRBJ2-3, with a possible D match to TRBD2 (7 bases). The germline V and J ends were trimmed by 2 bases and 1 base, with 13 bases remaining between them. There are 16 residues in the CDR3. Germline lookup yields CDR1 SGHTA and CDR2 FQGNSA. The CDR3 DNA follows: TGTGCCAGCAGCTTAATGTACGGGGGGCGCACAGATACGCAGTATTTT. This codes for CASSLMYGGRTDTQYF.

This clonotype appeared many times. This chain links TRBV6-6 with TRBJ2-1; D could derive from TRBD1 or TRBD2 (5 bases each). The CDR3 extends over 15 amino acids. CDR1 is MNHNY and CDR2 is SVGAGI in the germline V gene (reference sequence). V was cut by 6 bases and J by 0 bases, with 12 bases left in between. CDR3 sequence reads: CASRWDGSSYNEQFF. The DNA of the CDR3 is TGTGCCAGCAGATGGGACGGCAGCTCCTACAATGAGCAGTTCTTC.

This clonotype appeared a few times. The V and J genes are TRBV29-1 and TRBJ2-1; 8 bases align to TRBD1. Germline V gene lookup returns CDR1 SQVTM and CDR2 ANQGSEA. With 0 bases clipped from V and 1 base from J, the junction kept 5 bases outside the gene matches. The CDR3 is 16 amino acids. The CDR3 loop reads CSVEDSGQGSYNEQFF. The DNA for the CDR3 is TGCAGCGTTGAAGATAGCGGACAGGGATCCTACAATGAGCAGTTCTTC.

This sequence joins TRBV13 and TRBJ2-3; D possibly corresponds to TRBD1 (6 bases). Germline V gene sequence: CDR1 PRHDT, CDR2 FYEKMQ (reference sequence). This CDR3 spans 14 amino acids. Trimming took off 5 bases at V and 4 bases at J, with 13 bases between the two ends. The CDR3 spells CASSHRESADTQYF. In DNA, the CDR3 is TGTGCCAGCAGCCACAGGGAATCCGCAGATACGCAGTATTTT.

The V and J genes are TRBV12-3 or TRBV12-4 and TRBJ2-5, with 9 positions matching TRBD1. The J call may be mistaken, given a closer DNA end match to TRBJ2-7. The CDR3 sequence is 15 residues long. This chain's CDR3 is CASRHHRGQGHEQYF. In nucleotides, the CDR3 is TGTGCCAGCAGACACCATAGGGGACAGGGCCACGAGCAGTACTTC.

This clonotype occurred a few times. This chain connects TRBV25-1 to TRBJ1-4, with 7 bases aligning to TRBD1. V shed 8 bases, J shed 3 bases, and the junction held 6 bases outside the gene matches. The CDR3 runs to 14 residues. Germline CDR1 is MGHDK and CDR2 is SYGVNS. The CDR3 here is CASGSGTANEKLFF. In nucleotides, the CDR3 is TGTGCCAGCGGCTCCGGGACAGCTAATGAAAAACTGTTTTTT.

The chain employs TRBV25-1 and TRBJ2-3; TRBD2 agrees at 9 bases. The CDR3 totals 15 residues. In germline, CDR1 is MGHDK, CDR2 SYGVNS. The V segment lost 6 bases and the J segment 7 bases; nucleotides outside the gene matches: 11. The CDR3 loop is CASRAGRAGGNTQYF. The CDR3 coding sequence is TGTGCCAGCAGGGCCGGGCGAGCGGGAGGAAATACGCAGTATTTT.

Written as DNA, the CDR3 is TGTGCCAGCAGTTACGGAGGGACAGTTAACTATGGCTACACCTTC. Its protein is CASSYGGTVNYGYTF. The chain has TRBV6-5 and TRBJ1-2; 7 positions agree with TRBD1. The CDR3 covers 15 residues. J gave up 1 base and V 2 bases, and 4 bases lay outside the gene matches. CDR1 and CDR2 (germline): MNHEY, SVGAGI.

This clonotype was observed a handful of times. The chain joins TRBV20-1 to TRBJ2-1; 10 positions agree with TRBD2. The CDR3 sequence is 16 residues long. Germline CDR1 reads DFQATT; CDR2 reads SNEGSKA (reference sequence). V trimming: 7 bases; J trimming: 8 bases; junction bases outside the gene matches: 17. The CDR3 DNA reads as TGCAGTGGCACCCAACCTAGCGGGGGCACGGTAGATGAGCAGTTCTTC. This gives the protein CSGTQPSGGTVDEQFF.

This clonotype was seen only a few times. V gene TRBV29-1 combines with J gene TRBJ1-2; D uncertain. V was trimmed by 4 bases and J by 2 bases, leaving 8 bases between them. CDR1 and CDR2 from the germline V gene are SQVTM and ANQGSEA. The CDR3 consists of 12 residues. The CDR3 DNA follows: TGCAGCGTTGGGTACGAGAACTATGGCTACACCTTC. Translated: CSVGYENYGYTF.

The chain recombines TRBV25-1 with TRBJ2-5, with D possibly TRBD1 on 5 matching bases. Trimming pared 6 bases from V and 1 base from J, leaving 12 bases between. The CDR3 has 14 residues. Germline V gene lookup returns CDR1 MGHDK and CDR2 SYGVNS. The CDR3 here is CASSFGQIQETQYF. The CDR3 DNA follows: TGTGCCAGCAGCTTCGGACAAATCCAAGAGACCCAGTACTTC. Complete variable domain (other parts from reference TRBV25-1 and TRBJ2-5): EADIYQTPRYLVIGTGKKITLECSQTMGHDKMYWYQQDPGMELHLIHYSYGVNSTEKGDLSSESTVSRIRTEHFPLTLESARPSHTSQYLCASSFGQIQETQYFGPGTRLLVL.

V gene TRBV18 combines with J gene TRBJ2-7, with 8 bases aligning to TRBD2. The J call may be mistaken, given a closer DNA end match to TRBJ2-5. The CDR3 totals 15 residues. CDR1 is KGHSH, CDR2 LQKENI, per germline. CDR3 DNA sequence: TGTGCCAGCTCCCGATTGAGCGGGAGTTCGGAGACCCAGTACTTC. It encodes CASSRLSGSSETQYF.

The chain joins TRBV10-3 to TRBJ2-7; 9 positions agree with TRBD1. Trimming took 10 bases from V and 0 from J; bases not matched to a gene: 7. The CDR3 loop spans 14 amino acids. Germline V lookup: CDR1 ENHRY, CDR2 SYGVKD. CDR3 bases: TGTGCCACCAGAGGGACAGGGAGCTCCTACGAGCAGTACTTC. Protein sequence: CATRGTGSSYEQYF.

Ten or more counts support this clonotype. The CDR3 nucleotides read TGTGCCAGCAGGAATAACTATGGCTACACCTTC. Translation: CASRNNYGYTF. This chain joins TRBV12-3 or TRBV12-4 and TRBJ1-2; D remains unclear. The CDR3 consists of 11 residues. Trimming shortened V by 6 bases and J by 1 base, and 3 bases separated the two germline ends.

J is TRBJ2-1 and V is TRBV7-9; tentatively, D is TRBD2 (6 bases). CDR3 length: 16 residues. Trimming took off 5 bases at V and 1 base at J, with 15 bases between the two ends. In germline, CDR1 is SEHNR, CDR2 FQNEAQ (reference sequence). CDR3 sequence: CASSLSGTYSYNEQFF. Written as DNA, the CDR3 is TGTGCCAGCAGCCTAAGTGGGACTTATTCCTACAATGAGCAGTTCTTC.

The DNA for the CDR3 is TGTGCCAGCAGCCACGGACAGTCCTATGGCTACACCTTC. Translating gives CASSHGQSYGYTF. The chain has TRBV6-6 and TRBJ1-2; TRBD1 might be the D (6 bases). The V end was cut by 6 bases, the J end by 4 bases, with 12 bases between. Germline V gene data show CDR1 as MNHNY and CDR2 as SVGAGI (reference sequence). This CDR3 has 13 residues.

This clonotype was seen repeatedly, ten times or more. V gene TRBV20-1 combines with J gene TRBJ1-2; 7 bases agree with TRBD1. V trimming: 3 bases; J trimming: 12 bases; junction bases outside the gene matches: 4. The CDR3 is made up of 10 amino acids. Germline V CDR1 and CDR2: DFQATT, SNEGSKA (reference sequence). The CDR3 loop is CSARTTGDTF. The CDR3 DNA is TGCAGTGCTAGGACTACAGGGGACACCTTC.

The gene calls are TRBV20-1 and TRBJ2-5; D not resolved. The end of the DNA fits TRBJ2-7 better, so the J call may be wrong. The CDR3 extends over 13 amino acids. Per germline, CDR1 DFQATT and CDR2 SNEGSKA (reference sequence). The CDR3 DNA is TGCAGTGCTAGAGTTCCTACCACCTACGAGCAGTACTTC. Translation: CSARVPTTYEQYF.

The V gene is TRBV6-2 or TRBV6-3, the J gene TRBJ1-5; possible D gene TRBD1, 6 bases. The CDR3 loop spans 15 amino acids. Deletions cut 7 bases from V and 4 bases from J, with 17 bases between. CDR1 MNHEY and CDR2 SVGEGT come from the germline V gene. Here the CDR3 reads CASNDRRAKNQPQHF. In DNA, the CDR3 is TGTGCCAGCAATGACAGGAGGGCGAAGAATCAGCCCCAGCATTTT.

The chain combines TRBV29-1 with TRBJ1-6; tentatively, D is TRBD1 (5 bases). CDR1 is SQVTM, CDR2 ANQGSEA, per germline. The CDR3 totals 15 residues. V gave up 4 bases and J gave up 0 bases, with 10 bases separating them. CDR3 DNA: TGCAGCGTTGGTATAGACAGCTCCTATAATTCACCCCTCCACTTT. Protein sequence: CSVGIDSSYNSPLHF.

This sequence joins TRBV6-6 and TRBJ2-7; TRBD1 matches 7 bases. CDR1 is MNHNY, CDR2 SVGAGI, per germline (reference sequence). The junction had 6 bases not matched to a gene; V was cut back by 5 bases and J by 2 bases. This CDR3 spans 14 amino acids. CDR3 in DNA: TGTGCCAGCAGTCGACAGGGTAGCCCCTACGAGCAGTACTTC. It yields the protein CASSRQGSPYEQYF.